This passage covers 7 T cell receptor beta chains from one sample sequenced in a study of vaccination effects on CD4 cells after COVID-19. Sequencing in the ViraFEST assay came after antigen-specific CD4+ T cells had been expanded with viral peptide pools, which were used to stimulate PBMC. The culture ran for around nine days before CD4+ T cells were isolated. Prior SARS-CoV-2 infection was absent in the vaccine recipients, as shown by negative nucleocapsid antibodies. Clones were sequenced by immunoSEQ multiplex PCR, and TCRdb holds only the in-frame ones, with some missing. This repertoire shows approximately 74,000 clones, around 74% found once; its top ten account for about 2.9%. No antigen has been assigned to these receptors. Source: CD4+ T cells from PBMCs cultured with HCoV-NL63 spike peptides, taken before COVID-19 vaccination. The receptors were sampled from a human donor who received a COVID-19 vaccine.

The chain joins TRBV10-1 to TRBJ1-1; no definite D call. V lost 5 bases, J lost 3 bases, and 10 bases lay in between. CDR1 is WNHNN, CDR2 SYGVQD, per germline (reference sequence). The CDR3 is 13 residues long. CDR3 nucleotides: TGCGCCAGCAGTAAAGGGCATGACACTGAAGCTTTCTTT. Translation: CASSKGHDTEAFF.

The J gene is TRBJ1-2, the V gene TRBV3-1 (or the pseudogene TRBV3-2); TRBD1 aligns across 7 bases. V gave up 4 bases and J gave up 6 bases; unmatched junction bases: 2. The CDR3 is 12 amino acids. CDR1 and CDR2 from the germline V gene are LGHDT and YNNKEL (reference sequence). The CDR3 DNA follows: TGTGCCAGCAGCCTCACAGGGGATGGCTACACCTTC. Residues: CASSLTGDGYTF.

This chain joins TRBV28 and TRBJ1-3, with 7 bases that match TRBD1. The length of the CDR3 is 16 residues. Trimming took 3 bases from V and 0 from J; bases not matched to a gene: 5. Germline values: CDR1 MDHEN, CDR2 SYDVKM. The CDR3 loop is CASSFQGVVSGNTIYF. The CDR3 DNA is TGTGCCAGCAGTTTTCAGGGGGTTGTCTCTGGAAACACCATATATTTT.

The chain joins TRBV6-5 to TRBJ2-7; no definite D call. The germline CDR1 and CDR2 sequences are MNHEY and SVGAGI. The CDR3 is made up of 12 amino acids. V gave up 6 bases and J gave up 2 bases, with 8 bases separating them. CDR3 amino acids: CASSQTPYEQYV. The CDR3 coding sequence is TGTGCCAGCAGCCAAACACCCTACGAGCAGTACGTC.

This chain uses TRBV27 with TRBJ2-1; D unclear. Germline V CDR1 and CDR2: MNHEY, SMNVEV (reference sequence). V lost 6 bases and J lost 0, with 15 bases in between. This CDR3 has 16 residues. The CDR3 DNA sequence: TGTGCCAGCAGCTTTAACGTTAGATCCTCCTACAATGAGCAGTTCTTC. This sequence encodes CASSFNVRSSYNEQFF.

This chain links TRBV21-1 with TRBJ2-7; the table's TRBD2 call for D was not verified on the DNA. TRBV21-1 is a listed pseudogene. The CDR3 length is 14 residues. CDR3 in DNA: TGTGCCAGCTTGGGAGGAGCGAGGGAACGCGAGCAGTACGTC. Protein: CASLGGAREREQYV.

CDR3 amino acids: CASSFQRNTGELFF. CDR3 DNA sequence: TGTGCCAGCAGTTTTCAAAGGAACACCGGGGAGCTGTTTTTT. The chain joins TRBV6-2 or TRBV6-3 to TRBJ2-2; D gene ambiguous. Germline V lookup: CDR1 MNHEY, CDR2 SVGEGT. V was shortened by 4 bases and J by 1 base, with 7 bases between the two germline ends. This CDR3 contains 14 residues.